A selection of T cell receptor beta chains follows, all from one sample in a study of blood T cell repertoires in COVID-19. The assay was immunoSEQ multiplex PCR, and TCRdb's table has in-frame clones only and misses some. This table holds about 160,000 clones, approximately 87% found once. The sequenced sample was PBMCs or T cells enriched from blood (not recorded which). These receptors all come from a woman aged 45-60 years who had recovered from COVID-19. Each CDR3 is given with its conserved first and last residue.

CDR3 protein,J gene,V gene
CASSQGGTGYLGTDTQYF,TRBJ2-3,TRBV3-1/TRBV3-2
CASSLEGDPLEGYTF,TRBJ1-2,TRBV19
CSASALSSTDTQYF,TRBJ2-3,TRBV20-1
CASSPRDRGLPSGNTIYF,TRBJ1-3,TRBV19
CASSPTGALHTEAFF,TRBJ1-1,TRBV7-2
CSVLKTGGRGGYTF,TRBJ1-2,TRBV29-1
CASSQGWLGQGGDEQYF,TRBJ2-7,TRBV3-1/TRBV3-2
CASSIDRDYGYTF,TRBJ1-2,TRBV19
CASSIGDRVNGYTF,TRBJ1-2,TRBV19
CASSQDLGLGVRETQYF,TRBJ2-5,TRBV4-2
CASSLGLAGAPYNEQFF,TRBJ2-1,TRBV9
CASKPLREVNTEAFF,TRBJ1-1,TRBV6-5
CASSWVGLAGATGELFF,TRBJ2-2,TRBV5-6
CASTRGTEAFF,TRBJ1-1,TRBV7-2
CASSLEGQGYNEQFF,TRBJ2-1,TRBV6-4
CASSEARRATETQYF,TRBJ2-5,TRBV6-1
CASSARGGGEETQYF,TRBJ2-5,TRBV11-2
CASSPSARSGQETQYF,TRBJ2-5,TRBV14
CASSDRDRAYEQYF,TRBJ2-7,TRBV6-5
CSASPDRWNGYTF,TRBJ1-2,TRBV20-1